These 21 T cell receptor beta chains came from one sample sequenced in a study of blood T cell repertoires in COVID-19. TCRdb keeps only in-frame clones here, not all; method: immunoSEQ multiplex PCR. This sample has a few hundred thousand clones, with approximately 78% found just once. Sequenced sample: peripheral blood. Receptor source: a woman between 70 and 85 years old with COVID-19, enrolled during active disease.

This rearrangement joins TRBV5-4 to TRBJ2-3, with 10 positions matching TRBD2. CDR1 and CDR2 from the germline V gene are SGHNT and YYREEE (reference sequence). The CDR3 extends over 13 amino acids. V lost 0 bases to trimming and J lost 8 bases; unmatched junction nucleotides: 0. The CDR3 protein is CASSLASGGTQYF. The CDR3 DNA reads TGTGCCAGCAGCTTGGCTAGCGGGGGTACGCAGTATTTT.

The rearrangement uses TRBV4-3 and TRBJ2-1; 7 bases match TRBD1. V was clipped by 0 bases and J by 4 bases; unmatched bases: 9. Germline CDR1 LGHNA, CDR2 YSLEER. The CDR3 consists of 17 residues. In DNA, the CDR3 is TGCGCCAGCAGCCAAGATTGGAGGACAGGTGATTACAATGAGCAGTTCTTC. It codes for CASSQDWRTGDYNEQFF.

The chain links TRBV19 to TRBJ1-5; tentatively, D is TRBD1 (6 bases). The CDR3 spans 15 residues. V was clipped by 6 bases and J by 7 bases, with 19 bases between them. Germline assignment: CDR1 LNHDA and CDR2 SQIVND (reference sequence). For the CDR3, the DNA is TGTGCCAGTAGAGAAGATAACAGGGAAAGGCAGCCCCAGCATTTT. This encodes CASREDNRERQPQHF.

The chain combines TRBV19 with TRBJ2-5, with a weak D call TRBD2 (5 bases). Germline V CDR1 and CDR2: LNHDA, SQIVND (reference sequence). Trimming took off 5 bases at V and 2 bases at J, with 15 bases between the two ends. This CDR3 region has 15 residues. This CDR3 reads CASSQLDSFQETQYF. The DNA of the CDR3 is TGTGCCAGTAGTCAACTGGACTCATTTCAAGAGACCCAGTACTTC.

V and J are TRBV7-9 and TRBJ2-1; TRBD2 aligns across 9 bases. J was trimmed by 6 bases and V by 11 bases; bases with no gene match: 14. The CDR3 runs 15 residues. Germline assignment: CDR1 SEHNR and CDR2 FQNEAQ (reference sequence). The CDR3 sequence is CASASRLAGINEQFF. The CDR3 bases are TGTGCCTCAGCGTCACGGCTAGCGGGGATCAATGAGCAGTTCTTC.

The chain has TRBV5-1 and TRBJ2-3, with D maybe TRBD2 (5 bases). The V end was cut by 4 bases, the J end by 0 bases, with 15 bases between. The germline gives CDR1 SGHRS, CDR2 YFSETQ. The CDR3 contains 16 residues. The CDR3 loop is CASSPNSGSSTDTQYF. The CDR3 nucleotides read TGCGCCAGCAGCCCCAACAGCGGCTCTAGCACAGATACGCAGTATTTT.

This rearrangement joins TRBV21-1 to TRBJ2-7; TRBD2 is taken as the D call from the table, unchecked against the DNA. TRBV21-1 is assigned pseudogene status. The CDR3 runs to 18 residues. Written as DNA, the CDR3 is TGTGCCAGCAGCCCGCGAGGGACCGGGACTAGCGGAACCTACGAGCAGTACTTC. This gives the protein CASSPRGTGTSGTYEQYF.

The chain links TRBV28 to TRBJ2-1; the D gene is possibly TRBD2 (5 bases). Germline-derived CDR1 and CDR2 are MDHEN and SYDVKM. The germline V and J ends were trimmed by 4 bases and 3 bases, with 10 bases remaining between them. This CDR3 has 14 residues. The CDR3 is CASSYGSNYNEQFF. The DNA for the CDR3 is TGTGCCAGCAGTTATGGGAGTAACTACAATGAGCAGTTCTTC.

The CDR3: CASSLQAGRASGANVLTF. The CDR3 DNA follows: TGTGCCAGCAGCTTACAAGCTGGCAGGGCCTCTGGGGCCAACGTCCTGACTTTC. J is TRBJ2-6 and V is TRBV7-9, with D perhaps TRBD1 (5 bases). This CDR3 comprises 18 residues. CDR1 and CDR2 (germline): SEHNR, FQNEAQ (reference sequence). The V end lost 2 bases, the J end lost 0 bases, and 14 bases lay between the germline ends.

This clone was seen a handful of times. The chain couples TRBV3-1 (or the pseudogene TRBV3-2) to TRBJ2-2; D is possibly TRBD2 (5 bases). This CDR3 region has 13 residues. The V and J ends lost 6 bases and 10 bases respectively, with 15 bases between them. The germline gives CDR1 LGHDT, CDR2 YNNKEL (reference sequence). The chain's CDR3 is CASSPSRFVELFF. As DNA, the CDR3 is TGTGCCAGCAGTCCTAGCCGGTTTGTGGAGCTGTTTTTT.

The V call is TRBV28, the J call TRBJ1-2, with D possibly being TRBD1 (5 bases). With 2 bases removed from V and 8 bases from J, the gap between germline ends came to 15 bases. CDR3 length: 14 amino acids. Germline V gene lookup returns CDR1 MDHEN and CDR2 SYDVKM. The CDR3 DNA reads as TGTGCCAGCAGTTTAATATCACGGGGGAAGGGCTACACCTTC. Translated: CASSLISRGKGYTF.

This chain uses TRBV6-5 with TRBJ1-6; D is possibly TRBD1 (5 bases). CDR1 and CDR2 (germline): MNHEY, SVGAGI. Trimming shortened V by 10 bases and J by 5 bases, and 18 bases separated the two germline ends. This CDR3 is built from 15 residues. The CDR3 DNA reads TGTGCCACGACGGGGGGAGAAAGTAATAATTCACCCCTCCACTTT. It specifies CATTGGESNNSPLHF.

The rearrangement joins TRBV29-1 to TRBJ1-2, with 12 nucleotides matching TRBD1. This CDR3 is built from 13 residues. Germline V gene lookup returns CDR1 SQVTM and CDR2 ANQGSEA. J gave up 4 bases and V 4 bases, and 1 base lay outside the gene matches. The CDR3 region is CSVGGQGAYGYTF. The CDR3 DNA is TGCAGCGTTGGGGGACAGGGGGCCTATGGCTACACCTTC.

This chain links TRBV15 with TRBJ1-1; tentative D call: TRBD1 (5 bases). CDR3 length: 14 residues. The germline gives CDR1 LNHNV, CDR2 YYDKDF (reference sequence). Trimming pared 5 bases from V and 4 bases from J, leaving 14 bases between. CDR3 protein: CATSSRAGATEAFF. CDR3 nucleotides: TGTGCCACCAGCTCCAGGGCGGGAGCCACTGAAGCTTTCTTT.

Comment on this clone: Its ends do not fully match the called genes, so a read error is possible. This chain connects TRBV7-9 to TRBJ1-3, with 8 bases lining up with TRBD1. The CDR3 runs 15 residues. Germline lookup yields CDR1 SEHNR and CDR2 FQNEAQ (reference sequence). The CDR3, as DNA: TGTGCCAGCAGCAGAACAGGGGGATCTGCAAACACCATATATTTT. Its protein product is CASSRTGGSANTIYF. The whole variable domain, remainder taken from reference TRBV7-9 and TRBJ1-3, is DTGVSQNPRHKITKRGQNVTFRCDPISEHNRLYWYRQTLGQGPEFLTYFQNEAQLEKSRLLSDRFSAERPKGSFSTLEIQRTEQGDSAMYLCASSRTGGSANTIYFGEGSWLTVV.

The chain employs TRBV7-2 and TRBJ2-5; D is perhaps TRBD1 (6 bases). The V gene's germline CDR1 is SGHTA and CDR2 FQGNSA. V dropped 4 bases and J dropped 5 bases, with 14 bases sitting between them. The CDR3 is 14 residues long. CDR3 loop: CASSSRQAKETQYF. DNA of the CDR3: TGTGCCAGCAGCTCCAGACAGGCTAAGGAGACCCAGTACTTC.

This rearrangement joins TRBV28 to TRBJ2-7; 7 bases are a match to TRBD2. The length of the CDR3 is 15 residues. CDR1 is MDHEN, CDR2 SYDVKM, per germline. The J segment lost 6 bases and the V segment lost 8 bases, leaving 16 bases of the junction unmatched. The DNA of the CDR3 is TGTGCCAGCCAAGCCTGGACTAGTACAGCCCGCGAGCAGTACTTC. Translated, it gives CASQAWTSTAREQYF. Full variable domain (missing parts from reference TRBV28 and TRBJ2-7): DVKVTQSSRYLVKRTGEKVFLECVQDMDHENMFWYRQDPGLGLRLIYFSYDVKMKEKGDIPEGYSVSREKKERFSLILESASTNQTSMYLCASQAWTSTAREQYFGPGTRLTVT.

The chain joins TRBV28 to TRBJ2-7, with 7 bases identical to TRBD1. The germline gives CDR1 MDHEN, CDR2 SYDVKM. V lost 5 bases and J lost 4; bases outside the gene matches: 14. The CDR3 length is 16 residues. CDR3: CASSPWDSVTGYEQYF. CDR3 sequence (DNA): TGTGCCAGCAGTCCCTGGGACAGCGTCACCGGGTACGAGCAGTACTTC.

CDR3 in amino acids: CASSRPGTGGSGYTF. The CDR3 DNA sequence: TGTGCCAGCAGCCGTCCCGGGACAGGGGGCTCTGGCTACACCTTC. The chain carries TRBV7-2 and TRBJ1-2; 12 bases agree with TRBD1. The CDR3 is 15 amino acids. Losses at the gene ends were 5 bases for V and 7 bases for J; bases not matched to a gene: 8. The germline V gene encodes CDR1 SGHTA and CDR2 FQGNSA.

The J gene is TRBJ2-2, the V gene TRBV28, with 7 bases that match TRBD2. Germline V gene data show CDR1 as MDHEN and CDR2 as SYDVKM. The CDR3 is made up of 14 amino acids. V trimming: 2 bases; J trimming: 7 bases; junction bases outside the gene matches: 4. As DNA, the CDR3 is TGTGCCAGCAGTTTACACGGGGAGGGCGGGGAGCTGTTTTTT. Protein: CASSLHGEGGELFF.

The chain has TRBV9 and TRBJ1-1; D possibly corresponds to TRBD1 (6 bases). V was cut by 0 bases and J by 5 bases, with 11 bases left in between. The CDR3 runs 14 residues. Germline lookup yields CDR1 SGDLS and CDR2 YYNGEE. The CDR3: CASSVEQGGTEAFF. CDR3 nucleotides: TGTGCCAGCAGCGTAGAACAGGGAGGGACTGAAGCTTTCTTT.